Listed here is a single TCR beta chain. Its antigen remains unidentified. Germline V gene data show CDR1 as SGHTA and CDR2 as FQGTGA. This CDR3 has 14 amino acids. The V gene lost 5 bases and the J gene lost 7 bases, with 15 bases spanning the gap. TCRdb keeps only in-frame clones here, not all; method: immunoSEQ multiplex PCR. The top ten clones hold less than 2% of a sample with under 150,000 clones, 85% to 95% of them seen once. The sample originates from a study of T cell responses to AZD1222 COVID-19 vaccine. General observations from the study: The number of AZD1222 recipients seropositive at baseline was only six. Donors were chiefly white British, with a greater number of females, and clonal diversity was perhaps underestimated. Sampling captured repertoires only after the peak T cell response.

The chain has TRBV7-3 and TRBJ2-1; possibly TRBD2 for D (6 bases). Specimen: peripheral blood, collected on day 0 of AZD1222 vaccination. The clonotype comes from an adult in good health. CDR3: CASSRTGVRNEQFF. CDR3 in DNA: TGTGCCAGCAGCCGGACGGGAGTTCGGAATGAGCAGTTCTTC.